This TCR beta chain was captured by sequencing in a study of control samples from healthy donors and cancer patients. Some clones are missing from TCRdb's copy, which holds only in-frame ones; the method was immunoSEQ multiplex PCR. This sample yields some 82,000 clones, of which around 87% are seen a single time; around a fifth belongs to the top ten. This clone occurred a few times. Trimming cost V 3 bases and J 2 bases, with 11 bases left between them. The CDR3 length is 15 residues. Germline loops: CDR1 SGHRS, CDR2 YFSETQ. The specimen was blood. The source is a man in his fifties or sixties in good health. The chain has TRBV5-1 and TRBJ2-2, with a weak D call TRBD2 (6 bases). The CDR3 nucleotides are TGCGCCAGCAGCTCAGGGACTTTTAACACCGGGGAGCTGTTTTTT. This sequence encodes CASSSGTFNTGELFF.